A single sample gave rise to the 28 T cell receptor beta chains below, sequenced in a study of T cell responses to AZD1222 COVID-19 vaccine. Repertoires were generated with immunoSEQ multiplex PCR, while TCRdb's copy carries only in-frame clones and drops some. The data show around 130,000 clones, with 93% seen just once and roughly 0.91% held by the top ten. This specimen was peripheral blood, taken on day 0 of AZD1222 vaccination. The receptors originated from an adult in good health.

The chain recombines TRBV18 with TRBJ1-4; 8 bases match TRBD1. The V segment lost 6 bases and the J segment 8 bases; nucleotides outside the gene matches: 23. Germline CDR1 is KGHSH and CDR2 is LQKENI. The CDR3 consists of 19 residues. CDR3 region: CASSASAGGLAEGREKLFF. Written as DNA, the CDR3 is TGTGCCAGCTCCGCCTCGGCAGGGGGCCTGGCTGAAGGTAGGGAAAAACTGTTTTTT. Together with reference TRBV18 and TRBJ1-4, the CDR3 gives the full variable domain: NAGVMQNPRHLVRRRGQEARLRCSPMKGHSHVYWYRQLPEEGLKFMVYLQKENIIDESGMPKERFSAEFPKEGPSILRIQQVVRGDSAAYFCASSASAGGLAEGREKLFFGSGTQLSVL.

The rearrangement uses TRBV5-1 and TRBJ2-2; 8 bases are shared with TRBD1. The length of the CDR3 is 17 residues. Germline V lookup: CDR1 SGHRS, CDR2 YFSETQ. The junction had 7 bases not matched to a gene; V was cut back by 0 bases and J by 3 bases. In DNA, the CDR3 is TGCGCCAGCAGCTTGGGGCCGACAGGGGTCGACACCGGGGAGCTGTTTTTT. This translates into CASSLGPTGVDTGELFF.

J is TRBJ1-2 and V is TRBV6-5; 8 positions match TRBD1. The CDR3 runs 14 residues. J gave up 5 bases and V 6 bases, and 8 bases lay outside the gene matches. In germline, CDR1 is MNHEY, CDR2 SVGAGI. CDR3 nucleotide sequence: TGTGCCAGCAGGAGACAGGGGATTTCTTATGGCTACACCTTC. It specifies CASRRQGISYGYTF.

The chain links TRBV9 to TRBJ1-1; D remains unclear. The germline gives CDR1 SGDLS, CDR2 YYNGEE. There are 13 residues in the CDR3. The germline V and J ends were trimmed by 0 bases and 0 bases, with 3 bases remaining between them. The DNA of the CDR3 is TGTGCCAGCAGCGTAGACATGAACACTGAAGCTTTCTTT. Translated: CASSVDMNTEAFF.

The J gene is TRBJ2-1, the V gene TRBV6-1; D perhaps matches TRBD1 (5 bases). The CDR3 contains 15 residues. Germline lookup yields CDR1 MNHNS and CDR2 SASEGT. With 0 bases removed from V and 2 bases from J, the gap between germline ends came to 8 bases. CDR3 protein: CASSEAGPTYNEQFF. The CDR3 DNA reads as TGTGCCAGCAGTGAAGCGGGGCCGACCTACAATGAGCAGTTCTTC.

V usage is TRBV7-9 and J usage is TRBJ2-7; TRBD1 agrees at 7 bases. CDR1 is SEHNR and CDR2 is FQNEAQ in the germline V gene (reference sequence). This CDR3 has 14 amino acids. V lost 5 bases and J lost 2; bases outside the gene matches: 6. CDR3 in amino acids: CASSQRDSPYEQYF. CDR3 coding DNA: TGTGCCAGCAGCCAAAGGGACAGTCCCTACGAGCAGTACTTC.

This chain links TRBV6-5 with TRBJ1-4; D is ambiguous. The CDR3 contains 13 residues. V was clipped by 6 bases and J by 8 bases, with 13 bases between them. The germline gives CDR1 MNHEY, CDR2 SVGAGI. Here the CDR3 reads CASRIGIPEKLFF. The CDR3 coding sequence is TGTGCCAGCAGGATCGGCATCCCCGAAAAACTGTTTTTT.

The chain couples TRBV27 to TRBJ1-2, with D maybe TRBD1 (6 bases). The germline V gene encodes CDR1 MNHEY and CDR2 SMNVEV (reference sequence). V dropped 5 bases and J dropped 7 bases, with 17 bases sitting between them. CDR3 size: 14 residues. CDR3 DNA: TGTGCCAGCAGTACCCGGGGGGGGGCTCTTGGCTACACCTTC. This translates into CASSTRGGALGYTF.

The chain has TRBV3-1 (or the pseudogene TRBV3-2) and TRBJ2-1; 10 bases fit TRBD2. The V and J ends lost 4 bases and 5 bases, in that order; junction bases with no gene match: 8. CDR1 and CDR2 (germline): LGHDT, YNNKEL (reference sequence). The CDR3 length is 16 residues. In DNA, the CDR3 is TGTGCCAGCAGCCTGAGCGGGGGGGCCTTTAACAATGAGCAGTTCTTC. Protein sequence: CASSLSGGAFNNEQFF.

The rearrangement joins TRBV30 to TRBJ1-2; TRBD1 agrees at 8 bases. Germline V gene sequence: CDR1 GTSNPN, CDR2 SVGIG (reference sequence). This CDR3 comprises 14 residues. With 4 bases clipped from V and 4 bases from J, the junction kept 8 bases outside the gene matches. CDR3 sequence reads: CAWTRGLGSYGYTF. DNA of the CDR3: TGTGCCTGGACCAGGGGGCTCGGCAGCTATGGCTACACCTTC.

V is TRBV29-1 and J is TRBJ1-4, with TRBD1 matching over 8 bases. J was trimmed by 8 bases and V by 7 bases; bases with no gene match: 9. CDR1 is SQVTM, CDR2 ANQGSEA, per germline. This CDR3 comprises 13 residues. DNA for the CDR3: TGCAGCGCGGCGACAGGGGTCGAGGAAAAACTGTTTTTT. Protein product: CSAATGVEEKLFF. The full variable domain, in which reference TRBV29-1 and TRBJ1-4 provide the parts outside the CDR3, is SAVISQKPSRDICQRGTSLTIQCQVDSQVTMMFWYRQQPGQSLTLIATANQGSEATYESGFVIDKFPISRPNLTFSTLTVSNMSPEDSSIYLCSAATGVEEKLFFGSGTQLSVL.

This chain uses TRBV5-1 with TRBJ2-5; D is perhaps TRBD1 (6 bases). CDR1 is SGHRS and CDR2 is YFSETQ in the germline V gene. The CDR3 spans 13 residues. The V gene lost 4 bases and the J gene lost 2 bases, with 9 bases spanning the gap. The CDR3 spells CASSPTGQETQYF. CDR3 coding DNA: TGCGCCAGCAGCCCCACAGGGCAAGAGACCCAGTACTTC.

This clone is a singleton in its sample. This rearrangement joins TRBV6-2 or TRBV6-3 to TRBJ1-1; no clear D. CDR1 MNHEY and CDR2 SVGEGT come from the germline V gene. V was cut by 2 bases and J by 4 bases, with 5 bases left in between. The CDR3 length is 12 residues. The CDR3 reads CASSYGVTEAFF. CDR3 nucleotide sequence: TGTGCCAGCAGTTACGGTGTCACTGAAGCTTTCTTT.

This sequence joins TRBV19 and TRBJ1-2, with D unresolved. The CDR3 sequence is 14 residues long. The V gene lost 5 bases and the J gene lost 4 bases, with 14 bases spanning the gap. Germline lookup yields CDR1 LNHDA and CDR2 SQIVND (reference sequence). This CDR3 is CASSPPGRVYGYTF. CDR3 nucleotides: TGTGCCAGTAGTCCCCCTGGGCGGGTCTATGGCTACACCTTC. The full variable domain, its missing parts supplied by reference TRBV19 and TRBJ1-2, is DGGITQSPKYLFRKEGQNVTLSCEQNLNHDAMYWYRQDPGQGLRLIYYSQIVNDFQKGDIAEGYSVSREKKESFPLTVTSAQKNPTAFYLCASSPPGRVYGYTFGSGTRLTVV.

V usage is TRBV7-9 and J usage is TRBJ1-2; 9 nucleotides align to TRBD1. CDR1 and CDR2 (germline): SEHNR, FQNEAQ (reference sequence). The J segment lost 6 bases and the V segment lost 3 bases, leaving 5 bases of the junction unmatched. This CDR3 spans 14 amino acids. The CDR3 nucleotides read TGTGCCAGCAGCTTCGGGACAGGGTTGGATGGCTACACCTTC. Translated: CASSFGTGLDGYTF.

On this clone itself: The same CDR3 arises from other DNA sequences in this sample as well. The rearrangement uses TRBV7-9 and TRBJ1-2, with D unresolved. Germline V gives CDR1 SEHNR, CDR2 FQNEAQ (reference sequence). The V end was cut by 5 bases, the J end by 4 bases, with 8 bases between. This CDR3 is 12 amino acids long. The CDR3 sequence is CASSLGFYGYTF. In DNA form, the CDR3 reads TGTGCCAGCAGCCTGGGATTCTATGGCTACACCTTC.

This clone was observed once. This chain connects TRBV3-1 (or the pseudogene TRBV3-2) to TRBJ2-2, with D perhaps given as TRBD1 or TRBD2 (5 bases each). There are 16 residues in the CDR3. CDR1 and CDR2 from the germline V gene are LGHDT and YNNKEL (reference sequence). The germline V and J ends were trimmed by 4 bases and 5 bases, with 17 bases remaining between them. This CDR3 is CASSLAWDGQTGELFF. The CDR3 nucleotides read TGTGCCAGCAGCCTTGCTTGGGACGGCCAAACCGGGGAGCTGTTTTTT.

This chain joins TRBV27 and TRBJ1-1; TRBD1 might be the D (5 bases). Germline V CDR1 and CDR2: MNHEY, SMNVEV (reference sequence). The CDR3 covers 12 residues. Trimming cost V 5 bases and J 5 bases, with 9 bases left between them. The DNA of the CDR3 is TGTGCCAGCAGTATCGGGGGGACTGAAGCTTTCTTT. Its protein is CASSIGGTEAFF.

This sequence joins TRBV4-2 and TRBJ2-7; no clear D gene. The CDR3 sequence is 14 residues long. Germline V lookup: CDR1 LGHNA, CDR2 YNFKEQ. The ends were cut back, 0 bases at V and 3 bases at J, with 9 bases in the middle. The chain's CDR3 is CASSQDRPGYEQYF. CDR3 DNA: TGTGCCAGCAGCCAAGACCGGCCCGGCTACGAGCAGTACTTC.

This clone was detected once. This chain joins TRBV6-1 and TRBJ1-6, with D tentatively TRBD1 (6 bases). Trimming removed 2 bases from V and 7 bases from J, with 15 bases in between. Germline CDR1 and CDR2: MNHNS and SASEGT. This CDR3 region has 16 residues. CDR3 in DNA: TGTGCCAGCAGTGAAAGGCCAGGGGCCGGCAATTCACCCCTCCACTTT. It specifies CASSERPGAGNSPLHF.

The chain is built from TRBV2 and TRBJ2-5; no clear D. The V gene lost 7 bases and the J gene lost 4 bases, with 13 bases spanning the gap. Germline CDR1 and CDR2: SNHLY and FYNNEI. This CDR3 spans 13 amino acids. CDR3 loop: CASMARTPETQYF. The CDR3 bases are TGTGCCAGCATGGCGAGGACCCCAGAGACCCAGTACTTC.

This clone is a singleton in its sample. The gene calls are TRBV6-4 and TRBJ2-1; a weak D match, TRBD1 (6 bases). Germline V gives CDR1 MRHNA, CDR2 SNTAGT. V lost 2 bases to trimming and J lost 5 bases, with 13 bases between them. The CDR3 has 15 residues. CDR3 coding DNA: TGTGCCAGCAGTGACGACAGGTTAGGAAACAATGAGCAGTTCTTC. Translation: CASSDDRLGNNEQFF.

The chain couples TRBV19 to TRBJ2-5, with TRBD1 as a possible D gene (6 bases). CDR3 length equals 14 residues. The V end was cut by 5 bases, the J end by 4 bases, with 14 bases between. The germline gives CDR1 LNHDA, CDR2 SQIVND (reference sequence). Written as DNA, the CDR3 is TGTGCCAGTAGTCCCACCACCAGGGGAGAGACCCAGTACTTC. It translates to CASSPTTRGETQYF.

DNA of the CDR3: TGTGCCAGCAGTCGGGGAGAAGGGGGTAGGAAGAACACTGAAGCTTTCTTT. It yields the protein CASSRGEGGRKNTEAFF. The V call is TRBV6-6, the J call TRBJ1-1, with a weak D call TRBD1 (6 bases). The germline gives CDR1 MNHNY, CDR2 SVGAGI (reference sequence). Trimming cost V 5 bases and J 1 base, with 20 bases left between them. This CDR3 region has 17 residues.

The chain has TRBV19 and TRBJ1-4; D is ambiguous. Germline lookup yields CDR1 LNHDA and CDR2 SQIVND (reference sequence). V was pared by 3 bases and J by 8 bases, with 16 bases between. The CDR3 has 15 residues. The CDR3 nucleotides read TGTGCCAGTAGTATTCCTGGTCCCACTGGGGAAAAACTGTTTTTT. Protein product: CASSIPGPTGEKLFF.

The chain uses TRBV6-5 and TRBJ1-6; maybe TRBD1 (6 bases). The CDR3 loop spans 11 amino acids. The germline V gene has CDR1 MNHEY and CDR2 SVGAGI. V lost 6 bases and J lost 14, with 11 bases in between. The CDR3 DNA reads as TGTGCCAGCAGCCACGAGGGGGCCCTCCACTTT. Protein: CASSHEGALHF.

The chain links TRBV3-1 (or the pseudogene TRBV3-2) to TRBJ2-7; D unclear. V was pared by 1 base and J by 1 base, with 2 bases between. Germline CDR1 is LGHDT and CDR2 is YNNKEL (reference sequence). The CDR3 totals 12 residues. Here the CDR3 DNA reads TGTGCCAGCAGCCAAGCGTCCTACGAGCAGTACTTC. This translates into CASSQASYEQYF.

V and J are TRBV6-1 and TRBJ1-4; the D gene is possibly TRBD1 (6 bases). The CDR3 runs 15 residues. Germline V gives CDR1 MNHNS, CDR2 SASEGT. V was clipped by 2 bases and J by 7 bases, with 14 bases between them. The CDR3 here is CASSELGGAGEKLFF. In DNA, the CDR3 is TGTGCCAGCAGTGAATTGGGGGGGGCCGGTGAAAAACTGTTTTTT.